This TCR beta chain was found in a study of T cell responses to AZD1222 COVID-19 vaccine. General observations from the study: An increase in Spike-specific TCR breadth and depth was observed after two AZD1222 doses. The sample set comprised mostly white British donors with more females, and clonal diversity was possibly underestimated. There were vaccine-associated CD4 TCRs across spike, dominant at 160-218 and 743-854. Sampling that yielded the repertoires occurred only after the peak T cell response.

This CDR3 comprises 15 residues. Trimming pared 0 bases from V and 1 base from J, leaving 7 bases between. In germline, CDR1 is SGDLS, CDR2 YYNGEE. As for this clone: The antigen is unknown.

Produced via immunoSEQ multiplex PCR; TCRdb's table is partial and in-frame only. This sample yields 120,000 or so clones, of which 92% are seen a single time; over 0.95% belongs to the top ten. The receptor was isolated from an adult in good health. The sample here was peripheral blood, taken on day 0 of AZD1222 vaccination. The chain combines TRBV9 with TRBJ2-2; D is perhaps TRBD1 (6 bases). This chain's CDR3 is CASSVEQGNTGELFF. CDR3 DNA: TGTGCCAGCAGCGTAGAACAGGGGAACACCGGGGAGCTGTTTTTT. The complete variable domain, with remaining parts taken from reference TRBV9 and TRBJ2-2, reads DSGVTQTPKHLITATGQRVTLRCSPRSGDLSVYWYQQSLDQGLQFLIQYYNGEERAKGNILERFSAQQFPDLHSELNLSSLELGDSALYFCASSVEQGNTGELFFGEGSRLTVL.